This record looks at one TCR beta chain sequence and its context. Its target is not known. Gene names and germline match the mouse. The data are from a study of tissue T cells after allogeneic stem cell transplantation. Study-level results: Few T cell clones were shared across patients, but motif clusters showed tissue-specific shared signatures. Tissue-detected TCR repertoire was only partly captured by blood and spleen T cells. The study did not identify alloreactive or antigen-specific tissue TCRs, and some clones might be persisting host cells.

Sequencing of TCRbeta CDR3 at survey depth gave sequences and template counts. Generated by immunoSEQ multiplex PCR, the TCRdb table keeps only in-frame clones and is missing some. The table includes roughly 50,000 clones, around 66% detected once. This clonotype originated in a pool of C57BL/6 mice in good health. Sequencing input: sorted cells pooled from one or two spleens.

The sequenced CDR3 bases are TGTGCCAGCAGCCCGACGGTTTCTGGAAATACGCTCTAT. It specifies CASSPTVSGNTLY. The entire CDR3 protein reads CASSPTVSGNTLYF. This sequence joins TRBV3 and TRBJ1-3; D is undetermined. The sequenced fragment ends 1 residue before the CDR3 boundary, so the rest is inferred from the germline J gene. Germline V gene lookup returns CDR1 SNHLY and CDR2 FYNGKV (reference sequence). This CDR3 is 14 amino acids long. The V gene lost 5 bases and the J gene lost 0 bases, with 8 bases spanning the gap.